These 18 T cell receptor beta chains share one sample of origin, sequenced in a study of T-cell reconstitution after alpha-beta-depleted transplantation in children. The TCRbeta library was prepared with unique molecular identifiers. TCRdb recomputed calls from the PCR reads with MiXCR, one row per CDR3 protein. Among 610,000 or so distinct CDR3 sequences listed, 27% were seen once. Specimen: PBMCs, collected before TCRalphabeta/CD19-depleted stem cell transplant. These receptors all come from a boy under two years old with Wiskott-Aldrich syndrome, due to receive a stem cell transplant.

V usage is TRBV20-1 and J usage is TRBJ2-1; D is ambiguous. CDR1 and CDR2 (germline): DFQATT, SNEGSKA (reference sequence). CDR3 length: 12 residues. Trimming stripped 3 bases from V and 9 bases from J, with 12 bases between. The CDR3, as DNA: TGCAGTGCTAGCCCAACCTCGGGTGAGCAGTTCTTC. The encoded protein is CSASPTSGEQFF.

V usage is TRBV6-5 and J usage is TRBJ1-3; TRBD1 is a possible D gene (6 bases). Germline V gives CDR1 MNHEY, CDR2 SVGAGI. V lost 8 bases and J 0 bases, leaving 11 bases between the germline ends. The CDR3 extends over 14 amino acids. CDR3 loop: CASVRGSSGNTIYF. DNA of the CDR3: TGTGCCAGCGTTAGGGGGAGCTCTGGAAACACCATATATTTT.

The J gene is TRBJ2-7, the V gene TRBV5-1; no clear D. V lost 2 bases to trimming and J lost 3 bases, with 6 bases between them. CDR3 length equals 12 residues. From germline, CDR1 is SGHRS and CDR2 YFSETQ. The CDR3 loop reads CASSFGDYEQYF. The CDR3 DNA reads TGCGCCAGCAGCTTCGGTGACTACGAGCAGTACTTC.

The chain carries TRBV20-1 and TRBJ2-3; D may be TRBD1 (6 bases). Germline loops: CDR1 DFQATT, CDR2 SNEGSKA (reference sequence). Trimming cost V 2 bases and J 3 bases, with 12 bases left between them. There are 14 residues in the CDR3. DNA for the CDR3: TGCAGTGCTAGAAGGGCAGGGGTGACAGATACGCAGTATTTT. It specifies CSARRAGVTDTQYF.

Only one count was recorded for this clonotype. This sequence joins TRBV25-1 and TRBJ2-7; no clear D gene. In germline, CDR1 is MGHDK, CDR2 SYGVNS. V shed 4 bases and J shed 2 bases, with 15 bases lying between them. This CDR3 has 15 residues. CDR3 sequence (DNA): TGTGCCAGCAGTGGCTCAGCTTCCTTCACCTACGAGCAGTACTTC. As protein: CASSGSASFTYEQYF.

In its sample, this clonotype was seen a few times. The V call is TRBV5-1, the J call TRBJ2-3, with 9 positions matching TRBD1. Germline V gene lookup returns CDR1 SGHRS and CDR2 YFSETQ. There are 13 residues in the CDR3. The V segment lost 4 bases and the J segment 6 bases; nucleotides outside the gene matches: 3. DNA for the CDR3: TGCGCCAGCAGCGGGGACAGGGCGGATACGCAGTATTTT. Amino acids: CASSGDRADTQYF.

The genes are TRBV21-1 and TRBJ1-2; the D call of TRBD1 is as the table states it, not checked on the DNA. TRBV21-1 is a known pseudogene. The CDR3 contains 16 residues. The CDR3 nucleotides read TGTGCCAGCAGCCCGGGACAGAACCGTATTGTCTATGGCTACACCTTC. Its translation: CASSPGQNRIVYGYTF.

CDR3 loop: CASSIQGAEGYTF. CDR3 bases: TGCGCCAGCAGCATACAGGGGGCGGAAGGCTACACCTTC. V and J are TRBV5-1 and TRBJ1-2; TRBD1 matches 9 bases. Germline V gene sequence: CDR1 SGHRS, CDR2 YFSETQ. The CDR3 consists of 13 residues. J gave up 8 bases and V 4 bases, and 6 bases lay outside the gene matches.

This clonotype came up a few times. The V and J genes are TRBV5-4 and TRBJ2-5; TRBD2 aligns across 7 bases. V lost 4 bases and J lost 2; bases outside the gene matches: 11. The CDR3 runs 16 residues. Germline CDR1 is SGHNT and CDR2 is YYREEE (reference sequence). CDR3 protein: CASSASGVGRQETQYF. The DNA of the CDR3 is TGTGCCAGCAGCGCTAGCGGCGTGGGTCGACAAGAGACCCAGTACTTC.

This chain connects TRBV12-3 or TRBV12-4 to TRBJ2-1; D is perhaps TRBD1 or TRBD2 (5 bases each). This CDR3 has 14 residues. Trimming stripped 1 base from V and 10 bases from J, with 14 bases between. The CDR3 sequence: CASSLGGRGREQFF. For the CDR3, the DNA is TGTGCCAGCAGTTTAGGGGGTAGGGGACGCGAGCAGTTCTTC.

This clonotype has more than one count but fewer than ten. The chain combines TRBV5-1 with TRBJ1-2, with 9 bases aligning to TRBD1. CDR1 SGHRS and CDR2 YFSETQ come from the germline V gene. Trimming at V came to 1 base and at J to 0 bases, leaving 4 bases not matched to a gene. This CDR3 contains 16 residues. The CDR3, as DNA: TGCGCCAGCAGCTTGTCTACAGGGGGCACTAACTATGGCTACACCTTC. Encoded protein: CASSLSTGGTNYGYTF.

The chain carries TRBV20-1 and TRBJ2-1; possible D gene TRBD2, 6 bases. This CDR3 has 12 residues. V dropped 7 bases and J dropped 6 bases, with 13 bases sitting between them. Per the germline V gene, CDR1 is DFQATT and CDR2 is SNEGSKA (reference sequence). CDR3 residues: CSVGGLSNEQFF. CDR3 sequence (DNA): TGCAGTGTCGGAGGGCTGTCCAATGAGCAGTTCTTC.

This clonotype came up many times. A read error may produce the germline difference seen at one junction end. The rearrangement joins TRBV5-1 to TRBJ2-2; 10 bases line up with TRBD1. Per germline, CDR1 SGHRS and CDR2 YFSETQ. The CDR3 totals 14 residues. The CDR3 DNA reads TGTGCCAGCAGCTTGGGACAGGGGACCGGGGAGCTGTTTTTT. It codes for CASSLGQGTGELFF.

This clonotype came up once. The chain links TRBV20-1 to TRBJ2-1; 8 bases map to TRBD2. This CDR3 is built from 15 residues. Trimming took 3 bases from V and 5 from J; bases not matched to a gene: 9. Germline-derived CDR1 and CDR2 are DFQATT and SNEGSKA (reference sequence). CDR3 region: CSASVDGRGDNEQFF. DNA of the CDR3: TGCAGTGCTAGTGTTGACGGGAGGGGAGACAATGAGCAGTTCTTC.

The rearrangement joins TRBV5-1 to TRBJ2-1; the match to TRBD1 covers 9 bases. The germline CDR1 and CDR2 sequences are SGHRS and YFSETQ. J lost 9 bases, V lost 1 base, and 8 bases had no gene match. The CDR3 has 15 residues. In nucleotides, the CDR3 is TGCGCCAGCAGCTTGACAGGGGGCGCAGAGGTTGAGCAGTTCTTC. It specifies CASSLTGGAEVEQFF.

The rearrangement uses TRBV30 and TRBJ2-1; 9 nucleotides agree with TRBD2. The CDR3 length is 18 residues. The trim removed 0 bases at V and 6 bases at J, leaving 15 bases unmatched. The V gene's germline CDR1 is GTSNPN and CDR2 SVGIG (reference sequence). CDR3 sequence: CAWSVSSGAVRGRNEQFF. Written as DNA, the CDR3 is TGTGCCTGGAGTGTTTCTAGCGGGGCGGTCCGCGGGCGCAATGAGCAGTTCTTC.

The chain joins TRBV28 to TRBJ2-2; the D gene is possibly TRBD1 (8 bases). Germline V CDR1 and CDR2: MDHEN, SYDVKM. The ends were cut back, 6 bases at V and 6 bases at J, with 17 bases in the middle. The CDR3 is 15 amino acids. CDR3 sequence reads: CASSPTGGAAGELFF. The CDR3 nucleotides read TGTGCCAGCAGCCCTACAGGGGGGGCGGCCGGGGAGCTGTTTTTT.

The chain uses TRBV3-1 and TRBJ2-1; 9 bases map to TRBD2. V lost 1 base and J lost 1; bases outside the gene matches: 11. Germline lookup yields CDR1 LGHDT and CDR2 YNNKEL (reference sequence). The length of the CDR3 is 19 residues. The CDR3 sequence: CASSQVAASGIGSYNEQFF. CDR3 DNA sequence: TGTGCCAGCAGCCAAGTGGCGGCTAGCGGGATAGGTTCCTACAATGAGCAGTTCTTC.